The T cell receptor beta chain under discussion was sequenced for a study of T cells in Graves' hyperthyroidism and ophthalmopathy. Study-level results: Ophthalmopathy onset followed model prediction by a median roughly 6.5 months. The authors' 13 V-J model separated ophthalmopathy from stable hyperthyroidism.

Amplified regions were TCR beta CDR3 sequences from RNA transcripts. HTBI primers were used for first-round RT-PCR of the TCR CDR3. TCRdb re-called the multiplex PCR reads with MiXCR, one entry per CDR3 protein. The sample lists roughly 260,000 distinct CDR3 sequences; 13% to 15% were seen once. Germline values: CDR1 KGHSH, CDR2 LQKENI. The V end was cut by 6 bases, the J end by 5 bases, with 10 bases between. The CDR3 runs to 12 residues. This clonotype was detected many times. Its antigen remains unknown. V is TRBV18 and J is TRBJ2-5, with unresolved D. The sample was blood. The TCR originated in a woman between 35 and 50 years old with Graves' hyperthyroidism that later progressed to Graves' ophthalmopathy. The CDR3: CASSHTRETQYF. The CDR3, as DNA: TGTGCCAGCTCCCACACCCGGGAGACCCAGTACTTC.